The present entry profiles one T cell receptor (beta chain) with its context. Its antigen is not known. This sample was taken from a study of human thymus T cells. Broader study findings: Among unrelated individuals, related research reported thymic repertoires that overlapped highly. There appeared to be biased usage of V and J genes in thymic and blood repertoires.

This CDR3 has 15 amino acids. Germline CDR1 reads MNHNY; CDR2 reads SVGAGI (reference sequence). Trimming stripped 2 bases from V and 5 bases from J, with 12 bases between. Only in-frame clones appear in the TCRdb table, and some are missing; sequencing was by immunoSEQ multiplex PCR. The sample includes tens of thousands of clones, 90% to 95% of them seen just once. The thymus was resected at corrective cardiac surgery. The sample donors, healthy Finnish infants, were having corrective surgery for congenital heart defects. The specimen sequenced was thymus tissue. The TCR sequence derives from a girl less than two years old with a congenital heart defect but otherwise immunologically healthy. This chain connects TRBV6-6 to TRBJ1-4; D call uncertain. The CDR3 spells CASSYGILENEKLFF. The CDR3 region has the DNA TGTGCCAGCAGTTACGGGATTCTGGAAAATGAAAAACTGTTTTTT.